The rows below give T cell receptor beta chains drawn from one sample of a study of control samples from healthy donors and cancer patients. Measured with immunoSEQ multiplex PCR; TCRdb has only the in-frame clones, and not every one. The sample yields 120,000 or so clones, roughly 90% seen once. The sequencing sample was made of blood. The origin of the receptors is a man aged 45-60 years in good health. Both conserved end residues are part of each CDR3. Each record gives: D gene, V gene, J gene, clone size, CDR3 protein, CDR3 DNA. The D gene is left open where the match is weak. Part of the rows lack a size; the others show once, few, many or a class for expanded clones.

D gene: NA; V gene: TRBV6-2/TRBV6-3; J gene: TRBJ1-1; clone size: NA; CDR3 protein: CASSYGARVKAFF; CDR3 DNA: TGTGCCAGCAGTTACGGGGCCAGGGTCAAAGCTTTCTTT
D gene: TRBD2; V gene: TRBV29-1; J gene: TRBJ2-3; clone size: once; CDR3 protein: CSMGLANTDTQYF; CDR3 DNA: TGCAGCATGGGACTAGCGAACACAGATACGCAGTATTTT
D gene: NA; V gene: TRBV19; J gene: TRBJ1-1; clone size: NA; CDR3 protein: CASSVGLNTEAFF; CDR3 DNA: TGTGCCAGTAGTGTCGGGTTGAACACTGAAGCTTTCTTT
D gene: NA; V gene: TRBV19; J gene: TRBJ1-2; clone size: NA; CDR3 protein: CASSILGYGYTF; CDR3 DNA: TGTGCCAGTAGTATACTGGGCTATGGCTACACCTTC
D gene: TRBD1; V gene: TRBV12-3/TRBV12-4; J gene: TRBJ1-2; clone size: NA; CDR3 protein: CASSTGGMSYTF; CDR3 DNA: TGTGCCAGCAGTACAGGGGGGATGAGCTACACCTTC
D gene: NA; V gene: TRBV3-1/TRBV3-2; J gene: TRBJ1-6; clone size: NA; CDR3 protein: CASSRDLWEALHF; CDR3 DNA: TGTGCCAGCAGCAGGGACCTCTGGGAGGCCCTCCACTTT
D gene: NA; V gene: TRBV2; J gene: TRBJ2-5; clone size: NA; CDR3 protein: CASSSGQGGQETQYF; CDR3 DNA: TGTGCCAGCAGTAGCGGGCAGGGTGGGCAAGAGACCCAGTACTTC
D gene: NA; V gene: TRBV19; J gene: TRBJ1-1; clone size: NA; CDR3 protein: CASSIDRGREAFF; CDR3 DNA: TGTGCCAGTAGTATAGATCGGGGTAGAGAAGCTTTCTTT
D gene: TRBD2; V gene: TRBV2; J gene: TRBJ2-7; clone size: NA; CDR3 protein: CASCSGGPYEQYF; CDR3 DNA: TGTGCCAGCTGTAGCGGGGGGCCCTACGAGCAGTACTTC
D gene: NA; V gene: TRBV9; J gene: TRBJ1-1; clone size: NA; CDR3 protein: CASSVGLTEAFF; CDR3 DNA: TGTGCCAGCAGCGTAGGCTTAACTGAAGCTTTCTTT
D gene: NA; V gene: TRBV3-1/TRBV3-2; J gene: TRBJ1-1; clone size: NA; CDR3 protein: CASQESGQSTEAFF; CDR3 DNA: TGTGCCAGCCAGGAATCGGGACAAAGCACTGAAGCTTTCTTT
D gene: TRBD1; V gene: TRBV24-1; J gene: TRBJ2-2; clone size: NA; CDR3 protein: CATGTGANTGELFF; CDR3 DNA: TGTGCCACCGGGACAGGGGCGAACACCGGGGAGCTGTTTTTT
D gene: NA; V gene: TRBV6-1; J gene: TRBJ1-1; clone size: NA; CDR3 protein: CASSEGGGGAFF; CDR3 DNA: TGTGCCAGCAGTGAGGGAGGAGGGGGAGCTTTCTTT
D gene: NA; V gene: TRBV29-1; J gene: TRBJ1-1; clone size: NA; CDR3 protein: CSGENTEAFF; CDR3 DNA: TGCAGCGGCGAGAACACTGAAGCTTTCTTT
D gene: NA; V gene: TRBV5-4; J gene: TRBJ2-1; clone size: NA; CDR3 protein: CASSLRESSYNEQFF; CDR3 DNA: TGTGCCAGCAGCTTGCGGGAGAGCTCCTACAATGAGCAGTTCTTC
D gene: NA; V gene: TRBV10-2; J gene: TRBJ1-6; clone size: NA; CDR3 protein: CASSEQGNSPLHF; CDR3 DNA: TGCGCCAGCAGTGAGCAGGGAAATTCACCCCTCCACTTT
D gene: NA; V gene: TRBV29-1; J gene: TRBJ2-7; clone size: NA; CDR3 protein: CSVASERGISYEQYF; CDR3 DNA: TGCAGCGTTGCCTCAGAGAGAGGAATCTCCTACGAGCAGTACTTC
D gene: NA; V gene: TRBV5-5; J gene: TRBJ2-3; clone size: NA; CDR3 protein: CASSAGFITDTQYF; CDR3 DNA: TGTGCCAGCAGTGCGGGATTCATCACAGATACGCAGTATTTT
D gene: NA; V gene: TRBV11-2; J gene: TRBJ1-2; clone size: NA; CDR3 protein: CASSSYPLRTAGITDGYTF; CDR3 DNA: TGTGCCAGCAGCTCCTATCCCCTCCGGACAGCCGGTATTACGGATGGCTACACCTTC
D gene: NA; V gene: TRBV27; J gene: TRBJ1-5; clone size: NA; CDR3 protein: CASSTTATRYSNQPQHF; CDR3 DNA: TGTGCCAGCAGTACGACAGCTACCCGTTATAGCAATCAGCCCCAGCATTTT
D gene: TRBD1; V gene: TRBV5-6; J gene: TRBJ1-2; clone size: once; CDR3 protein: CASSSTGVGGYTF; CDR3 DNA: TGTGCCAGCAGCTCCACAGGGGTCGGTGGCTACACCTTC
D gene: TRBD2; V gene: TRBV19; J gene: TRBJ2-3; clone size: NA; CDR3 protein: CASSSKGPAGGPADTQYF; CDR3 DNA: TGTGCCAGTAGTAGTAAGGGTCCAGCGGGGGGGCCCGCAGATACGCAGTATTTT
D gene: TRBD1; V gene: TRBV4-1; J gene: TRBJ2-4; clone size: NA; CDR3 protein: CASSQEVGQGGGRRNIQYF; CDR3 DNA: TGCGCCAGCAGCCAAGAAGTGGGACAGGGAGGAGGTCGGAGAAACATTCAGTACTTC
D gene: TRBD1; V gene: TRBV25-1; J gene: TRBJ2-5; clone size: NA; CDR3 protein: CARGTGKETQYF; CDR3 DNA: TGTGCCAGAGGGACAGGGAAAGAGACCCAGTACTTC
D gene: NA; V gene: TRBV6-5; J gene: TRBJ1-2; clone size: NA; CDR3 protein: CASSYSGQPYGYTF; CDR3 DNA: TGTGCCAGCAGTTACTCAGGACAGCCCTATGGCTACACCTTC
D gene: TRBD2; V gene: TRBV5-1; J gene: TRBJ2-5; clone size: NA; CDR3 protein: CASSQAGGREETQYF; CDR3 DNA: TGCGCCAGCAGTCAGGCGGGGGGCAGGGAAGAGACCCAGTACTTC